This T cell receptor beta chain was profiled in a study of brain T cells in children with intractable seizures. Time point specified: blood from clinic visit 5 months post-surgery; TSC patient then seizure free. The sequenced cases were selected for having the highest brain T cell transcript signatures. Patients received at least one anti-epileptic drug before surgery. Method: immunoSEQ multiplex PCR; TCRdb's copy keeps in-frame clones and lacks some. The sample consists of hundreds of thousands of clones, 85% to 95% of them appearing once. The CDR3 extends over 16 amino acids. Deletions cut 1 base from V and 2 bases from J, with 14 bases between. Germline loops: CDR1 GTSNPN, CDR2 SVGIG (reference sequence).

This clonotype was sampled from a boy younger than two with tuberous sclerosis and intractable seizures. The specimen was peripheral blood, collected 4 to 5 months after surgery. The gene calls are TRBV30 and TRBJ2-2, with D possibly matching TRBD1 (6 bases). The CDR3 DNA reads TGTGCCTGGAGTGCAGGGGCCCTTCCCAACACCGGGGAGCTGTTTTTT. Its translation is CAWSAGALPNTGELFF. The full variable domain, with the rest looked up from reference TRBV30 and TRBJ2-2, is SQTIHQWPATLVQPVGSPLSLECTVEGTSNPNLYWYRQAAGRGLQLLFYSVGIGQISSEVPQNLSASRPQDRQFILSSKKLLLSDSGFYLCAWSAGALPNTGELFFGEGSRLTVL.